The present entry profiles one T cell receptor (beta chain) with its context. The data were taken from a study of blood T cell repertoires in COVID-19. Method: immunoSEQ multiplex PCR; TCRdb's copy keeps in-frame clones and lacks some. Of some 53,000 clones listed, more than 85% were seen once; the top ten hold more than 15%. CDR1 and CDR2 (germline): SGHRS, YFSETQ. The V and J ends lost 0 bases and 4 bases, in that order; junction bases with no gene match: 4. CDR3 length equals 17 residues. This clonotype originated in a human donor with active COVID-19. The donor label of this sample is uncertain. V is TRBV5-1 and J is TRBJ2-3, with 14 nucleotides matching TRBD2. The sequenced material came from peripheral blood. The CDR3 nucleotides read TGCGCCAGCAGCTTGGCCGCGACTAGCGGGGGGGCAGATACGCAGTATTTT. It codes for CASSLAATSGGADTQYF.